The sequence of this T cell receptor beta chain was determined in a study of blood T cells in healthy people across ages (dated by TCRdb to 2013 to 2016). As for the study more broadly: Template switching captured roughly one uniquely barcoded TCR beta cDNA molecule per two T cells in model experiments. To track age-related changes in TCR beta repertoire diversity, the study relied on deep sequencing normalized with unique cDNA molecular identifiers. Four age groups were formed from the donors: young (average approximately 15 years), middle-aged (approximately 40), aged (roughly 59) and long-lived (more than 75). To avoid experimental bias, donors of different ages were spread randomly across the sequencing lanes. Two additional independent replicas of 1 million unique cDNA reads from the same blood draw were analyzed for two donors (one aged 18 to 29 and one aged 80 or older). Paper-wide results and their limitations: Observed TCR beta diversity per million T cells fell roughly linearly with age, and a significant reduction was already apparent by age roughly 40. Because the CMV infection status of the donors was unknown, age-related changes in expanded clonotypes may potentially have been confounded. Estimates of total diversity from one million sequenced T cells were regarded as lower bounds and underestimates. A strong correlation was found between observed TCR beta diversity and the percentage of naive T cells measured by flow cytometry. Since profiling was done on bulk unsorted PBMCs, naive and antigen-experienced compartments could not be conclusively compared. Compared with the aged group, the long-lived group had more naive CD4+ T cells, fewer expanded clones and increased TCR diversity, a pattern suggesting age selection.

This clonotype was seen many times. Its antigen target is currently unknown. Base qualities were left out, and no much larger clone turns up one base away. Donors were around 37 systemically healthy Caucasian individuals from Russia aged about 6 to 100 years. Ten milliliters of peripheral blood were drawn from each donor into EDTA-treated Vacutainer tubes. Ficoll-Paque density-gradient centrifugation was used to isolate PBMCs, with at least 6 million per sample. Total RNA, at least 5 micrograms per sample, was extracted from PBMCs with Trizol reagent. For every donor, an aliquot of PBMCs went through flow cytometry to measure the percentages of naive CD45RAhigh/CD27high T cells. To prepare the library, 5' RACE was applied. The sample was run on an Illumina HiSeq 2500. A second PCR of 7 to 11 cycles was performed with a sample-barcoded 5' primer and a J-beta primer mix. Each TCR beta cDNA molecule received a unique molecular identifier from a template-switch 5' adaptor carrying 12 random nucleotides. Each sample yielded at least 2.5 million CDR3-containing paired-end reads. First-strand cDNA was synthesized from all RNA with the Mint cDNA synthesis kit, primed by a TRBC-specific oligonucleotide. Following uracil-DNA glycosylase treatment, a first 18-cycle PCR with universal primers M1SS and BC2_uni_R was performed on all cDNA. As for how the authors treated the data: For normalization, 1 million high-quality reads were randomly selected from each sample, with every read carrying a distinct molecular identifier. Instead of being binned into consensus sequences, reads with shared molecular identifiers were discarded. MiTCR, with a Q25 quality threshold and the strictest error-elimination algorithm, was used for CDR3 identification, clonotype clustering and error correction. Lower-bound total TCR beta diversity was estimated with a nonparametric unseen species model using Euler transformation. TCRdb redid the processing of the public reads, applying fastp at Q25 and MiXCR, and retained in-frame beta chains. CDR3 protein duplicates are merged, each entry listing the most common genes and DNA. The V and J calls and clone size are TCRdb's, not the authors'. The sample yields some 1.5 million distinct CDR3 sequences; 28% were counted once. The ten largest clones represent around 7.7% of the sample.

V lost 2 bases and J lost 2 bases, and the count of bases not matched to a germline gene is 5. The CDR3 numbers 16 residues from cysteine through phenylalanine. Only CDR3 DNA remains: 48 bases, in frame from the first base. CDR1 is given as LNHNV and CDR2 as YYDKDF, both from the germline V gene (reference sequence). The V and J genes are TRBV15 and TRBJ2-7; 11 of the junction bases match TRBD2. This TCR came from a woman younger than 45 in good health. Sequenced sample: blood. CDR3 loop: CATSRLFSGGAYEQYF. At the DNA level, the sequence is TGTGCCACCAGCAGACTTTTTAGCGGGGGGGCCTACGAGCAGTACTTC. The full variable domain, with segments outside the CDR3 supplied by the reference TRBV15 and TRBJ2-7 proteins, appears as DAMVIQNPRYQVTQFGKPVTLSCSQTLNHNVMYWYQQKSSQAPKLLFHYYDKDFNNEADTPDNFQSRRPNTSFCFLDIRSPGLGDTAMYLCATSRLFSGGAYEQYFGPGTRLTVT.